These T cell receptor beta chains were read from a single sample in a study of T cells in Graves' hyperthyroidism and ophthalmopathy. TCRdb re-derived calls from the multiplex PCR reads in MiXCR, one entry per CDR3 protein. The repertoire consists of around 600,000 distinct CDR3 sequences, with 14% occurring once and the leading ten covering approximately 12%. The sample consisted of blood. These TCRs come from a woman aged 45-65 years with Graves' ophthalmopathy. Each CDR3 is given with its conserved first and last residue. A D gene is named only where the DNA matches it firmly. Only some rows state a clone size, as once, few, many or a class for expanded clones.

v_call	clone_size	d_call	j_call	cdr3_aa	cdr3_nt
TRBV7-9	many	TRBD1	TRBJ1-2	CASSTTLAGTGELYGYTF	TGTGCCAGCAGCACAACCCTCGCCGGGACAGGGGAACTCTATGGCTACACCTTC
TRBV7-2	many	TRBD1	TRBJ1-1	CASSGSTGSNTEAFF	TGTGCCAGCAGCGGATCGACAGGGTCGAACACTGAAGCTTTCTTT
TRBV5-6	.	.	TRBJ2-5	CASSLEPNPRETQYF	TGTGCCAGCAGCTTGGAGCCTAACCCGCGGGAGACCCAGTACTTC
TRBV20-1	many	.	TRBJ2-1	CSARRPVGVSYNEQFF	TGCAGTGCTAGAAGGCCGGTGGGGGTCTCCTACAATGAGCAGTTCTTC
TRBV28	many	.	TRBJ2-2	CASSLGWLRRNTGELFF	TGTGCCAGCAGTTTAGGTTGGTTGCGGAGGAACACCGGGGAGCTGTTTTTT
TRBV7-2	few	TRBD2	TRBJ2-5	CASSSNLLAGVETQYF	TGTGCCAGCAGCTCTAACCTACTAGCGGGAGTGGAGACCCAGTACTTC
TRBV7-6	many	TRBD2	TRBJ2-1	CASSIGLAAYNEQFF	TGTGCCAGCAGCATTGGACTAGCGGCCTACAATGAGCAGTTCTTC
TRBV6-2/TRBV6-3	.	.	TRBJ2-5	CASSYKGLAGTQYF	TGTGCCAGCAGTTACAAGGGACTTGCGGGGACCCAGTACTTC
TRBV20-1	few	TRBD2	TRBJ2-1	CSASSFLAGLYNEQFF	TGCAGTGCCTCCTCGTTTTTAGCGGGACTTTACAATGAGCAGTTCTTC
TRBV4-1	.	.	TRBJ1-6	CASSQDLQGGDSPLHF	TGCGCCAGCAGCCAAGATCTCCAGGGAGGGGATTCACCCCTCCACTTT
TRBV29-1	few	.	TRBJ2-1	CSVYLANEQFF	TGCAGCGTTTACCTAGCGAATGAGCAGTTCTTC
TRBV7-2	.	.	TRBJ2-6	CASSLGFRQGANVLTF	TGTGCCAGCAGCTTAGGGTTTCGACAGGGGGCCAACGTCCTGACTTTC
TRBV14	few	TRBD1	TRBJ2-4	CASSLGQGFDIQYF	TGTGCCAGCAGCCTGGGACAGGGTTTTGACATTCAGTACTTC
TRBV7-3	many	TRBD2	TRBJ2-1	CASSFPGLAGKNEQFF	TGTGCCAGCAGCTTCCCCGGACTAGCGGGAAAAAATGAGCAGTTCTTC
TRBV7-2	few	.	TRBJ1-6	CASSTRGGSGTPLHF	TGTGCCAGCAGCACTAGAGGGGGTTCCGGGACACCCCTCCACTTT
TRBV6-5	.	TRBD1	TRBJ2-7	CASSYDRGKLYEQYF	TGTGCCAGCAGTTATGACAGGGGAAAGTTATACGAGCAGTACTTC
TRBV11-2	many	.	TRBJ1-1	CASSLDGRQMNTEAFF	TGTGCCAGCAGCTTAGACGGCAGACAGATGAACACTGAAGCTTTCTTT
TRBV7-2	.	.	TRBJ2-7	CASSRGGPSYEQYF	TGTGCCAGCAGCCGAGGAGGCCCCTCCTACGAGCAGTACTTC
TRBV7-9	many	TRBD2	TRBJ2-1	CASSLSLAGGTEQFF	TGTGCCAGCAGCTTAAGCCTAGCGGGAGGTACTGAGCAGTTCTTC
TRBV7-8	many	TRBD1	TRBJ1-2	CASSLRGGQAFYGYTF	TGTGCCAGCAGCTTAAGGGGGGGACAGGCCTTCTATGGCTACACCTTC
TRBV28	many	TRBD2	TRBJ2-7	CASMLAGVYEQYF	TGTGCCAGCATGCTAGCGGGAGTCTACGAGCAGTACTTC
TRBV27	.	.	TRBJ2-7	CASSLLGGEEQYF	TGTGCCAGCAGTTTATTAGGGGGTGAGGAGCAGTACTTC
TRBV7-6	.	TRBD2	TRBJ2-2	CASSLFGTSGTGELFF	TGTGCCAGCAGCTTATTTGGGACTAGCGGCACCGGGGAGCTGTTTTTT
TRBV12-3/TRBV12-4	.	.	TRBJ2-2	CASRIRRGWANTGELFF	TGTGCCAGCAGAATTAGGCGGGGATGGGCGAACACCGGGGAGCTGTTTTTT
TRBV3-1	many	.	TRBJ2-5	CASRNLNQETQYF	TGTGCCAGCAGAAATCTAAACCAAGAGACCCAGTACTTC
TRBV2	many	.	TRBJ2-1	CASSDWPGDEQFF	TGTGCCAGCAGTGACTGGCCAGGGGATGAGCAGTTCTTC
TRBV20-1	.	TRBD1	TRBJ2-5	CSATTGGETQYF	TGCAGTGCCACGACAGGGGGTGAGACCCAGTACTTC
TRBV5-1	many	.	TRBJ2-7	CASSLGPRGSWEQYF	TGCGCCAGCAGCTTAGGCCCTCGGGGGTCCTGGGAGCAGTACTTC
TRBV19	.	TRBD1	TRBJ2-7	CASSTGTGEGNYEQYF	TGTGCCAGTAGTACCGGGACAGGGGAGGGAAACTACGAGCAGTACTTC
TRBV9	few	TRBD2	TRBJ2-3	CASSVASGRSGDTQYF	TGTGCCAGCAGCGTAGCTAGCGGGAGATCGGGGGATACGCAGTATTTT
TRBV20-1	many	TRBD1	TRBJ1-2	CSATQGVVHGYTF	TGCAGTGCTACACAGGGGGTTGTCCATGGCTACACCTTC
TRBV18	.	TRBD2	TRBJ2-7	CASSPILAGARGTYEQYF	TGTGCCAGCTCACCAATACTAGCGGGCGCCCGGGGGACCTACGAGCAGTACTTC
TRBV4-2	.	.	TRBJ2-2	CASSYGRNTGELFF	TGTGCCAGCAGTTATGGACGCAACACCGGGGAGCTGTTTTTT
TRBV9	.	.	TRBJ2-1	CASSVGSGGTPYNEQFF	TGTGCCAGCAGCGTAGGTAGCGGTGGGACCCCCTACAATGAGCAGTTCTTC
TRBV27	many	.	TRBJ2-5	CASRGPSWETQYF	TGTGCCAGCAGAGGCCCTAGCTGGGAGACCCAGTACTTC
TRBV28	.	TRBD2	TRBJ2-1	CASSWTSGKHYNEQFF	TGTGCCAGCAGTTGGACTAGCGGGAAGCACTACAATGAGCAGTTCTTC
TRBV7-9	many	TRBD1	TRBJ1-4	CASSSTGATNEKLFF	TGTGCCAGCAGCTCCACAGGGGCAACTAATGAAAAACTGTTTTTT
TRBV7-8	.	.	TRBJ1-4	CASSLARTANEKLFF	TGTGCCAGCAGCTTAGCTAGGACAGCTAATGAAAAACTGTTTTTT
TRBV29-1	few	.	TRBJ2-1	CSVLRGLDNEQFF	TGCAGCGTTCTTAGGGGACTCGACAATGAGCAGTTCTTC
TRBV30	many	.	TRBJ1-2	CAWRFQGRQYGYTF	TGTGCCTGGAGATTCCAGGGGAGACAGTATGGCTACACCTTC
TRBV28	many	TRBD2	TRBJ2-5	CASSLRTSWGETQYF	TGTGCCAGCAGTTTAAGGACTAGCTGGGGAGAGACCCAGTACTTC
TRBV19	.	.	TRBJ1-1	CASIRELNTEAFF	TGTGCCAGTATACGGGAGTTAAACACTGAAGCTTTCTTT
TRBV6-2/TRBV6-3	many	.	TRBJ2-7	CASSYTVYEQYF	TGTGCCAGCAGTTACACCGTCTACGAGCAGTACTTC
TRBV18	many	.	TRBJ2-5	CASSPNRVETQYF	TGTGCCAGCTCACCGAACAGGGTCGAGACCCAGTACTTC
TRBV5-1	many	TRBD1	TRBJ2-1	CASSLGTGGGNEQFF	TGCGCCAGCAGCTTAGGGACAGGGGGTGGTAATGAGCAGTTCTTC
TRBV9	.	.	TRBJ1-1	CASSPRDAEAFF	TGTGCCAGCAGCCCCCGGGACGCTGAAGCTTTCTTT
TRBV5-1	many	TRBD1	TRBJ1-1	CASSWPRDSPMNTEAFF	TGCGCCAGCAGCTGGCCCCGGGACAGCCCTATGAACACTGAAGCTTTCTTT
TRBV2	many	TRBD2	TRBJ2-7	CASNSGSTYEQYF	TGTGCCAGCAATAGCGGGAGCACCTACGAGCAGTACTTC
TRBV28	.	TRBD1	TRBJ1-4	CASRSGTAGKLFF	TGTGCCAGCAGATCCGGGACAGCGGGAAAACTGTTTTTT
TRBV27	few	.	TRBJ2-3	CASSPRRVAVSTDTQYF	TGTGCCAGCAGTCCACGTCGAGTAGCGGTTAGCACAGATACGCAGTATTTT
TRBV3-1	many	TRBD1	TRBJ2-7	CASRHGLTGIYEQYF	TGTGCCAGCAGGCACGGATTGACAGGGATCTACGAGCAGTACTTC
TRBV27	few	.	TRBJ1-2	CASSLGGTDGYTF	TGTGCCAGCAGTTTAGGGGGTACCGATGGCTACACCTTC
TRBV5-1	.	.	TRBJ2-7	CASSRHSESSYEQYF	TGCGCCAGCAGCAGACACAGTGAGAGCTCCTACGAGCAGTACTTC